The T cell receptor beta chain under discussion was sequenced for a study of T cell repertoires in cytomegalovirus infection. On this clonotype itself: At one end, the junction sequence differs from germline, possibly due to a read error.

CDR1 LNHDA and CDR2 SQIVND come from the germline V gene (reference sequence). The CDR3 spans 17 residues. TCRdb called the reads again in MiXCR, with one record for every CDR3 protein. The table has around 740,000 distinct CDR3 sequences, under 40% seen once; the top ten hold 2.5% to 3%. The specimen was PBMCs. This chain links TRBV19 with TRBJ2-2; D may be TRBD2 (6 bases). The sequence was obtained from a human donor in good health (CMV status not recorded). Some clones in this sample may be carry-over from other donors' samples. The CDR3: CVSSHPLANANTGELFF. Written as DNA, the CDR3 is TGTGTCAGTAGTCATCCCCTAGCGAACGCGAACACCGGGGAGCTGTTTTTT.